This TCR beta chain stems from a study of blood T cell repertoires in COVID-19. Study in general: Acute and convalescent COVID-19 specimens originated in the United States, Italy and Spain. T cells, B-cell-depleted T cells, or PBMCs provided the cDNA or gDNA that served as material.

The method was immunoSEQ multiplex PCR; TCRdb's version includes in-frame clones alone and lacks a portion of them. The sample records 170,000 or so clones, 70% to 90% being singletons. The specimen was peripheral blood. This clonotype was sampled from a man aged 35 to 55 with active or convalescent COVID-19.

This CDR3 reads CASNKGRGDYGYTF. In DNA form, the CDR3 reads TGTGCCAGCAACAAAGGGAGGGGAGACTATGGCTACACCTTC. The chain employs TRBV2 and TRBJ1-2; D might be TRBD1 (5 bases). Germline CDR1 and CDR2: SNHLY and FYNNEI. CDR3 length equals 14 residues. Between the trimmed V and J ends, which lost 7 bases and 3 bases, there was a span of 15 bases.